This T cell receptor (beta chain) was identified during a study of Ad26.COV2.S vaccination and SARS-CoV-2 variants. From germline, CDR1 is KGHSH and CDR2 LQKENI. V gave up 5 bases and J gave up 5 bases; unmatched junction bases: 2. The CDR3 is made up of 14 amino acids. Sequenced by immunoSEQ multiplex PCR; TCRdb stores in-frame clones only, minus some. The sample consists of approximately 350,000 clones, roughly four fifths of them appearing once. As to treatment: 15 to 20 received Ad26.COV2.S at low or high dose, single or two shots; several received placebo; per-sample allocation not given. Sampling was performed 63 days after the first vaccine or placebo injection.

This clonotype was obtained from a person aged 18-60 years who received the Ad26.COV2.S COVID-19 vaccine or a placebo. The specimen comprised peripheral blood, sampled in a trial of Ad26.COV2.S vaccine versus placebo. The genes are TRBV18 and TRBJ2-1, with TRBD1 matching over 11 bases. The CDR3 here is CASSGQGANNEQFF. The CDR3 nucleotides read TGTGCCAGCTCAGGACAGGGGGCTAACAATGAGCAGTTCTTC.